This passage covers 17 T cell receptor beta chains from one sample sequenced in a study of T cell repertoires in cytomegalovirus infection. MiXCR, applied by TCRdb to the reads, yields one record per CDR3 protein. The sample lists some 560,000 distinct CDR3 sequences, 40% occurring once. Their antigen targets remain unknown. Specimen: cultured PBMCs, collected from culture after CMV antigen stimulation. The receptor source for this set is a human donor in good health (CMV status not recorded). Some clones in this sample may be carry-over from other donors' samples.

This chain connects TRBV19 to TRBJ1-4; D gene ambiguous. Per germline, CDR1 LNHDA and CDR2 SQIVND (reference sequence). Trimming took 2 bases from V and 0 from J, leaving 10 bases between them. This CDR3 has 16 residues. The CDR3, as DNA: TGTGCCAGTAGTATAAACCCAACAGCAACTAATGAAAAACTGTTTTTT. Protein sequence: CASSINPTATNEKLFF.

This clonotype appeared a few times. J is TRBJ2-7 and V is TRBV6-6; a possible D gene is TRBD1 (6 bases). CDR1 MNHNY and CDR2 SVGAGI come from the germline V gene (reference sequence). The CDR3 spans 13 residues. Trimming shortened V by 5 bases and J by 0 bases, and 8 bases separated the two germline ends. CDR3 coding DNA: TGTGCCAGCAGTACAGGGCACTCCTACGAGCAGTACTTC. Translated: CASSTGHSYEQYF.

V is TRBV15 and J is TRBJ1-1, with D possibly matching TRBD1 (6 bases). V lost 4 bases to trimming and J lost 4 bases, with 16 bases between them. Germline-derived CDR1 and CDR2 are LNHNV and YYDKDF (reference sequence). CDR3 length: 15 residues. In DNA, the CDR3 is TGTGCCACCAGCAAAACAGGGATCGCGACCACTGAAGCTTTCTTT. It is translated as CATSKTGIATTEAFF.

The rearrangement joins TRBV7-8 to TRBJ1-1; D is unresolved. In germline, CDR1 is SGHVS, CDR2 FQNEAQ. The CDR3 extends over 12 amino acids. V was clipped by 2 bases and J by 11 bases, with 12 bases between them. The CDR3 DNA reads TGTGCCAGCAGCTTAATCGGCGCCGGGGCTTTCTTT. It specifies CASSLIGAGAFF.

The chain employs TRBV18 and TRBJ2-5, with D maybe TRBD2 (6 bases). CDR1 and CDR2 from the germline V gene are KGHSH and LQKENI. Trimming removed 2 bases at V and 7 bases at J, with 17 bases between. This CDR3 spans 15 amino acids. The CDR3 reads CASSPGTSSSGTQYF. The CDR3 DNA follows: TGTGCCAGCTCACCAGGCACTAGCTCTTCCGGGACCCAGTACTTC.

The V call is TRBV4-3, the J call TRBJ1-4, with no clear D. The CDR3 has 14 amino acids. Per the germline V gene, CDR1 is LGHNA and CDR2 is YSLEER. The V gene lost 4 bases and the J gene lost 8 bases, with 14 bases spanning the gap. In DNA, the CDR3 is TGCGCCAGCAGCCCCGTTGCGAACCCGGAAAAACTGTTTTTT. Translation gives CASSPVANPEKLFF.

This chain uses TRBV7-2 with TRBJ2-1; D uncertain. CDR3 length equals 15 residues. The V gene lost 0 bases and the J gene lost 5 bases, with 11 bases spanning the gap. In germline, CDR1 is SGHTA, CDR2 FQGNSA. The DNA for the CDR3 is TGTGCCAGCAGCTTAGCGCCGCTAGACCACAATGAGCAGTTCTTC. Translated: CASSLAPLDHNEQFF.

This clonotype occurred once. The chain is built from TRBV28 and TRBJ1-4; tentatively, D is TRBD1 (5 bases). Trimming pared 8 bases from V and 8 bases from J, leaving 12 bases between. This CDR3 is 12 amino acids long. From germline, CDR1 is MDHEN and CDR2 SYDVKM. The CDR3 here is CASVGAEEKLFF. The CDR3, as DNA: TGTGCCAGCGTTGGGGCCGAGGAAAAACTGTTTTTT. The variable domain in full, completed from reference TRBV28 and TRBJ1-4, reads DVKVTQSSRYLVKRTGEKVFLECVQDMDHENMFWYRQDPGLGLRLIYFSYDVKMKEKGDIPEGYSVSREKKERFSLILESASTNQTSMYLCASVGAEEKLFFGSGTQLSVL.

The chain uses TRBV11-2 and TRBJ2-7, with D perhaps TRBD2 (6 bases). CDR3 length equals 16 residues. The V gene's germline CDR1 is SGHAT and CDR2 FQNNGV. Trimming left V 1 base short and J 2 bases short, with 15 bases between. The CDR3 bases are TGTGCCAGCAGCTTAGGAGGGCAGGGAGGCGCCTACGAGCAGTACTTC. Amino acids: CASSLGGQGGAYEQYF.

The chain carries TRBV7-2 and TRBJ1-4; D unclear. CDR3 length equals 13 residues. Germline CDR1 is SGHTA and CDR2 is FQGNSA. Trimming removed 4 bases at V and 8 bases at J, with 11 bases between. The CDR3 DNA sequence: TGTGCCAGCAGCTCTAGACGAGACGAAAAACTGTTTTTT. Amino acids: CASSSRRDEKLFF.

The chain is built from TRBV2 and TRBJ2-7; 9 positions match TRBD1. Germline trimming cut 6 bases from V and 5 bases from J; bases unmatched to any gene: 8. Germline lookup yields CDR1 SNHLY and CDR2 FYNNEI. The CDR3 totals 14 residues. The CDR3 DNA sequence: TGTGCCAGCAGCGCGACAGGGGGGCTTGACGAGCAGTACTTC. Translating it yields CASSATGGLDEQYF.

This clonotype was counted a few times. The chain recombines TRBV18 with TRBJ1-1; unclear D gene. The CDR3 extends over 13 amino acids. V was clipped by 3 bases and J by 3 bases, with 8 bases between them. The germline gives CDR1 KGHSH, CDR2 LQKENI. CDR3 region: CASSPPLYTEAFF. CDR3 sequence (DNA): TGTGCCAGCTCACCCCCGTTATACACTGAAGCTTTCTTT.

The DNA for the CDR3 is TGCGCCAGCAGCCAAGGGGTGGGCGGGGTCTCCTACAATGAGCAGTTCTTC. Translated: CASSQGVGGVSYNEQFF. The chain employs TRBV4-3 and TRBJ2-1; D is possibly TRBD2 (6 bases). From germline, CDR1 is LGHNA and CDR2 YSLEER. The CDR3 runs 17 residues. Trimming took off 1 base at V and 0 bases at J, with 13 bases between the two ends.

Only a few counts were recorded for this clonotype. The chain carries TRBV12-3 or TRBV12-4 and TRBJ2-1, with TRBD2 identical over 15 bases. J gave up 10 bases and V 8 bases, and 12 bases lay outside the gene matches. This CDR3 spans 16 amino acids. CDR3 bases: TGTGCCAGCTCCTGGGGGACTAGCGGGGGGACGTGGGAGCAGTTCTTC. Translation: CASSWGTSGGTWEQFF.

This chain joins TRBV19 and TRBJ2-1; D is unresolved. The CDR3 totals 11 residues. The V gene's germline CDR1 is LNHDA and CDR2 SQIVND (reference sequence). Deletions cut 7 bases from V and 9 bases from J, with 10 bases between. This CDR3 is CASTLKGEQFF. The CDR3 nucleotides read TGTGCCAGTACCTTGAAAGGTGAGCAGTTCTTC.

V usage is TRBV6-6 and J usage is TRBJ2-7; 7 bases are shared with TRBD2. The germline V gene encodes CDR1 MNHNY and CDR2 SVGAGI (reference sequence). Germline trimming cut 4 bases from V and 2 bases from J; bases unmatched to any gene: 11. The CDR3 spans 16 residues. The CDR3 sequence is CASSSWSGGLPYEQYF. In DNA form, the CDR3 reads TGTGCCAGCAGTTCGTGGTCGGGAGGACTTCCCTACGAGCAGTACTTC.

The chain recombines TRBV19 with TRBJ1-1, with D possibly matching TRBD1 (5 bases). The CDR3 loop spans 15 amino acids. CDR1 is LNHDA and CDR2 is SQIVND in the germline V gene (reference sequence). Trimming took off 1 base at V and 2 bases at J, with 11 bases between the two ends. The CDR3 reads CASSIGGRGNTEAFF. The CDR3 DNA reads as TGTGCCAGTAGTATAGGGGGCCGGGGAAACACTGAAGCTTTCTTT.